This T cell receptor (beta chain) comes out of a study of long-term antiretroviral therapy in people with HIV. Study-wide findings and caveats: Clones with expansion before ART led the repertoire at all time points. From the mid-2000s to the late 2010s, blood was obtained, possibly while participants received older ART regimens.

Comment on this clone: Its antigen is not identified.

Sequencing used immunoSEQ v3.0 at survey level. What sequencing targeted per sample was roughly 40,000-50,000 T-cell genomes. The assay was immunoSEQ multiplex PCR, and TCRdb's table has in-frame clones only and misses some. The sample lists 25,000 to 35,000 clones; 85% to 90% were seen once. Every one of the participants with HIV received treatment in the United States. This receptor was taken from a young woman with HIV. The specimen was unsorted PBMCs, collected 1.8 years after starting antiretroviral therapy.

CDR3 bases: TGTGCCAGCAGCCCTTACCCCCGCAGTCGAGAGACCCAGTACTTC. Translated, it gives CASSPYPRSRETQYF. V is TRBV7-3 and J is TRBJ2-5, with D uncertain. The V end was cut by 5 bases, the J end by 4 bases, with 17 bases between. The CDR3 runs 15 residues. Germline V gene lookup returns CDR1 SGHTA and CDR2 FQGTGA.